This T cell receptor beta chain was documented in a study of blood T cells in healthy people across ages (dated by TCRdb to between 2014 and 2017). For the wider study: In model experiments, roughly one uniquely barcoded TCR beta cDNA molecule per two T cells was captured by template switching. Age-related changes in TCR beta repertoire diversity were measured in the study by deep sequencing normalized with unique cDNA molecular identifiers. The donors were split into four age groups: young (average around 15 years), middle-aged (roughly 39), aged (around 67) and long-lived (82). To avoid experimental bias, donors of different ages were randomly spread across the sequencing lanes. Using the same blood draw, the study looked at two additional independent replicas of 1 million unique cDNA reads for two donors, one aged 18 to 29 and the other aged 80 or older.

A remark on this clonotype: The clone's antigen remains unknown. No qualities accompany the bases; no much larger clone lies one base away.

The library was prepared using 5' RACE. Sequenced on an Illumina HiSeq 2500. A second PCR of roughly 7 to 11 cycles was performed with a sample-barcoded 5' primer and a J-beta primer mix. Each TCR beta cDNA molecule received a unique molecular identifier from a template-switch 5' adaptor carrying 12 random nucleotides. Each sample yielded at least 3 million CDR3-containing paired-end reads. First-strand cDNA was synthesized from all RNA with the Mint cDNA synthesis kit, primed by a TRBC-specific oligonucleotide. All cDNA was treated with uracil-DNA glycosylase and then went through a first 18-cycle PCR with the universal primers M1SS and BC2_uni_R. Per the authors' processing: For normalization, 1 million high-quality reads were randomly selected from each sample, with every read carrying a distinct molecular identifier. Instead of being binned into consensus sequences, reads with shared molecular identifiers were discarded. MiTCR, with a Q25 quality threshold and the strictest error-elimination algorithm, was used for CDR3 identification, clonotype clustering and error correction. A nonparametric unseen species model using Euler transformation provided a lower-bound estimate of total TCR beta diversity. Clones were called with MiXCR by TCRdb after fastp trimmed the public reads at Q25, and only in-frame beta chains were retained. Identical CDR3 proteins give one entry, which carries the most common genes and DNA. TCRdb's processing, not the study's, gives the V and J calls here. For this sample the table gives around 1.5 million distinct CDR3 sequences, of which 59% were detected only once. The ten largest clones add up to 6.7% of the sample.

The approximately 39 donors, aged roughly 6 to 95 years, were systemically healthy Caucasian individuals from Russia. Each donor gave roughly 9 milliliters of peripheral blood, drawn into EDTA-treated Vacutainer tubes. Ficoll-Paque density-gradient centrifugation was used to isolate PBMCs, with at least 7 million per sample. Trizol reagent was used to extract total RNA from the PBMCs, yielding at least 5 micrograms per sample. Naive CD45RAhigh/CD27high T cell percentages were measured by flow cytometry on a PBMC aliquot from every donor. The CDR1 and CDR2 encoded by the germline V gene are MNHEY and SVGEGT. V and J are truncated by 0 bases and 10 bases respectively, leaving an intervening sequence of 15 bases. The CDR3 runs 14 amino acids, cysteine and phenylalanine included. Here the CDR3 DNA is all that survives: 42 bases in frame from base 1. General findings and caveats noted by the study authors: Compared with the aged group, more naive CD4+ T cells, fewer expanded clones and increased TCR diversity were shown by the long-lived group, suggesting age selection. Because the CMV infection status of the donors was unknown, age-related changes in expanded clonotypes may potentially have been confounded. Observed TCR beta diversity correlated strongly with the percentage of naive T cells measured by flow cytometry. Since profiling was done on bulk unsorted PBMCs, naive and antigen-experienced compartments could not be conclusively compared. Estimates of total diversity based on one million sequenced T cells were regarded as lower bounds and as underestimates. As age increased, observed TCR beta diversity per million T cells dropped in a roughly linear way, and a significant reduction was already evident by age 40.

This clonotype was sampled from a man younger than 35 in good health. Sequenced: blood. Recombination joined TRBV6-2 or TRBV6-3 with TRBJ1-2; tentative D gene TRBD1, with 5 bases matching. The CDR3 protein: CASSYSMLGGDYTF. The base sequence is TGTGCCAGCAGTTACTCGATGCTTGGGGGTGACTACACCTTC.